A single sample is the source of the 18 T cell receptor beta chains below, sequenced in a study of T cells after somatic rescue of genetic block. Data came from immunoSEQ multiplex PCR; TCRdb stores just in-frame clones and leaves some out. The sample contains 60,000 to 75,000 clones, about 92% of which appear only once. Source material: peripheral blood mononuclear cells (PBMCs). These receptors all come from a middle-aged man.

The V call is TRBV2, the J call TRBJ2-5; the match to TRBD2 covers 12 bases. The CDR3 has 15 amino acids. Germline assignment: CDR1 SNHLY and CDR2 FYNNEI. Trimming at V came to 6 bases and at J to 2 bases, leaving 4 bases not matched to a gene. The CDR3: CASSLLAGGQETQYF. CDR3 sequence (DNA): TGTGCCAGCAGCCTACTAGCGGGGGGACAAGAGACCCAGTACTTC.

CDR3 nucleotides: TGTGCCCACGCTCAGGGATTCACAGATACGCAGTATTTT. Translation: CAHAQGFTDTQYF. The chain couples TRBV10-3 to TRBJ2-3, with D tentatively TRBD1 (5 bases). Between the trimmed V and J ends, which lost 11 bases and 2 bases, there was a span of 14 bases. CDR1 and CDR2 (germline): ENHRY, SYGVKD. CDR3 length: 13 amino acids.

The CDR3 coding sequence is TGTGCCAGCAGCCCGGGGGGACGGACTAACACCGGGGAGCTGTTTTTT. It encodes CASSPGGRTNTGELFF. The chain employs TRBV11-3 and TRBJ2-2, with TRBD2 matching 7 bases. The CDR3 consists of 16 residues. Trimming at V came to 5 bases and at J to 2 bases, leaving 8 bases not matched to a gene. Germline CDR1 is SGHNT and CDR2 is YENEEA.

This clone was counted a single time. Mismatch with germline at one junction end may stem from a read error. The chain employs TRBV7-6 and TRBJ2-7; D unresolved. This CDR3 has 8 amino acids. Germline V gene lookup returns CDR1 SGHVS and CDR2 FNYEAQ. CDR3 sequence reads: CASSPCFF. The CDR3, as DNA: TGTGCCAGCAGCCCCTGCTTCTTC.

The chain recombines TRBV30 with TRBJ2-7; 8 bases map to TRBD2. Germline V gene data show CDR1 as GTSNPN and CDR2 as SVGIG (reference sequence). The CDR3 runs to 15 residues. The V and J ends lost 3 bases and 3 bases, in that order; junction bases with no gene match: 10. This CDR3 is CAWSAPGGDNYEQYF. CDR3 DNA: TGTGCCTGGAGCGCACCGGGAGGGGATAACTACGAGCAGTACTTC. Together with reference TRBV30 and TRBJ2-7, the CDR3 gives the full variable domain: SQTIHQWPATLVQPVGSPLSLECTVEGTSNPNLYWYRQAAGRGLQLLFYSVGIGQISSEVPQNLSASRPQDRQFILSSKKLLLSDSGFYLCAWSAPGGDNYEQYFGPGTRLTVT.

The chain joins TRBV9 to TRBJ2-1, with D unresolved. This CDR3 comprises 14 residues. V was clipped by 3 bases and J by 9 bases, with 16 bases between them. Germline CDR1 is SGDLS and CDR2 is YYNGEE. The CDR3 DNA reads as TGTGCCAGCAGCGCCGGTACCTTCCCTAGTGAGCAGTTCTTC. Residues: CASSAGTFPSEQFF.

The CDR3: CASGGGLNTGELFF. The CDR3 region has the DNA TGTGCCAGCGGTGGCGGGCTGAACACCGGGGAGCTGTTTTTT. The V call is TRBV28, the J call TRBJ2-2; D might be TRBD2 (5 bases). Trimming removed 8 bases at V and 1 base at J, with 11 bases between. The V gene's germline CDR1 is MDHEN and CDR2 SYDVKM. The CDR3 has 14 amino acids.

This chain uses TRBV19 with TRBJ1-5; possible D gene TRBD1, 6 bases. The ends were cut back, 3 bases at V and 3 bases at J, with 15 bases in the middle. Germline V gene lookup returns CDR1 LNHDA and CDR2 SQIVND (reference sequence). This CDR3 has 16 residues. CDR3 residues: CASSMGARGANQPQHF. In nucleotides, the CDR3 is TGTGCCAGTAGTATGGGTGCCAGGGGTGCCAATCAGCCCCAGCATTTT.

V usage is TRBV30 and J usage is TRBJ2-3, with a weak D call TRBD1 (5 bases). The CDR3 has 13 residues. The germline V gene encodes CDR1 GTSNPN and CDR2 SVGIG (reference sequence). The V and J ends lost 4 bases and 1 base respectively, with 9 bases between them. The CDR3 DNA sequence: TGTGCCTGGAAGGTCAGGGGCACAGATACGCAGTATTTT. As protein: CAWKVRGTDTQYF.

The chain has TRBV28 and TRBJ2-2; perhaps TRBD1 as D (6 bases). This CDR3 spans 16 amino acids. With 6 bases removed from V and 1 base from J, the gap between germline ends came to 15 bases. Germline CDR1 is MDHEN and CDR2 is SYDVKM. The CDR3 DNA is TGTGCCAGCAGGGCCAAGACAGGCCTGAACACCGGGGAGCTGTTTTTT. As protein: CASRAKTGLNTGELFF.

The chain has TRBV2 and TRBJ2-3; 7 nucleotides align to TRBD2. The V gene end was trimmed by 11 bases and the J gene end by 0 bases; junction bases not matched to a gene: 8. From germline, CDR1 is SNHLY and CDR2 FYNNEI. The CDR3 contains 14 residues. CDR3 nucleotide sequence: TGTGCCGGGAAAGCGGGGACTAGCACAGATACGCAGTATTTT. This gives the protein CAGKAGTSTDTQYF.

This CDR3 is CASIRQDYVQYF. The CDR3 DNA reads TGTGCCAGCATTAGACAGGACTATGTGCAGTACTTC. The chain links TRBV6-1 to TRBJ2-7, with D perhaps matching TRBD1 or TRBD2 (6 bases each). The ends were cut back, 7 bases at V and 9 bases at J, with 16 bases in the middle. There are 12 residues in the CDR3. The V gene's germline CDR1 is MNHNS and CDR2 SASEGT.

This clone was counted once. The chain couples TRBV18 to TRBJ2-4; 10 nucleotides match TRBD1. CDR3 size: 18 residues. The ends lost 2 bases at V and 0 bases at J; junction bases unmatched: 7. Germline CDR1 reads KGHSH; CDR2 reads LQKENI. The CDR3 is CASSPYRTGGLAKNIQYF. The CDR3 coding sequence is TGTGCCAGCTCACCATACAGGACAGGGGGACTAGCCAAAAACATTCAGTACTTC.

V usage is TRBV25-1 and J usage is TRBJ2-3; 9 bases are shared with TRBD1. The CDR3 has 17 residues. Germline CDR1 and CDR2: MGHDK and SYGVNS. V dropped 5 bases and J dropped 1; count of bases not matched to a gene: 10. The CDR3: CASSRLTGGGRTDTQYF. CDR3 bases: TGTGCCAGCAGTCGTTTGACAGGGGGTGGACGCACAGATACGCAGTATTTT. The entire variable domain, with the rest obtained from reference TRBV25-1 and TRBJ2-3, is as follows: EADIYQTPRYLVIGTGKKITLECSQTMGHDKMYWYQQDPGMELHLIHYSYGVNSTEKGDLSSESTVSRIRTEHFPLTLESARPSHTSQYLCASSRLTGGGRTDTQYFGPGTRLTVL.

This chain joins TRBV19 and TRBJ1-1; 7 bases match TRBD1. The J segment lost 0 bases and the V segment lost 6 bases, leaving 10 bases of the junction unmatched. Germline V gene lookup returns CDR1 LNHDA and CDR2 SQIVND (reference sequence). The CDR3 totals 16 residues. The CDR3 coding sequence is TGTGCCAGTAGGACGACGGGACAGCCGATGAACACTGAAGCTTTCTTT. It translates to CASRTTGQPMNTEAFF.

This chain links TRBV27 with TRBJ1-1; D not certain. The CDR3 length is 14 residues. The ends were cut back, 3 bases at V and 3 bases at J, with 11 bases in the middle. Per the germline V gene, CDR1 is MNHEY and CDR2 is SMNVEV (reference sequence). CDR3 protein: CASSFTKGYTEAFF. CDR3 in DNA: TGTGCCAGCAGTTTTACCAAGGGTTACACTGAAGCTTTCTTT.

V is TRBV9 and J is TRBJ2-7; tentatively, D is TRBD2 (7 bases). CDR3 length: 16 amino acids. V was clipped by 4 bases and J by 2 bases, with 19 bases between them. Per the germline V gene, CDR1 is SGDLS and CDR2 is YYNGEE. CDR3 protein: CASSPGHGGGPYEQYF. The CDR3 DNA follows: TGTGCCAGCAGCCCCGGACACGGCGGGGGCCCCTACGAGCAGTACTTC.

V gene TRBV5-1 combines with J gene TRBJ1-5; weak D call: TRBD1 (5 bases). Per germline, CDR1 SGHRS and CDR2 YFSETQ. The CDR3 consists of 14 residues. Trimming left V 3 bases short and J 0 bases short, with 7 bases between. The CDR3 DNA follows: TGCGCCAGCAGCTCGGGGGATAGCAATCAGCCCCAGCATTTT. It specifies CASSSGDSNQPQHF.